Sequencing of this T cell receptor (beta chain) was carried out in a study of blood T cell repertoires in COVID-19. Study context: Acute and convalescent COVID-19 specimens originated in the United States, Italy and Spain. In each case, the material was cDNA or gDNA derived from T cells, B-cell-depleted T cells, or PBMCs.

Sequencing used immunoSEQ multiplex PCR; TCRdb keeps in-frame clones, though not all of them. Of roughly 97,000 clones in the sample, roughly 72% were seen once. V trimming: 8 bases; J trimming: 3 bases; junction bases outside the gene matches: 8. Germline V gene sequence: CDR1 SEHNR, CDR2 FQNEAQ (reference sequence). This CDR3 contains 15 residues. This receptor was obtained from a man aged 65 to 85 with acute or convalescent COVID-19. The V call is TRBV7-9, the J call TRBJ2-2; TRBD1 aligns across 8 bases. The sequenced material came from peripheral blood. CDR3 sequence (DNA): TGTGCCAGCGCGACGCAGGGGGCCTACACCGGGGAGCTGTTTTTT. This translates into CASATQGAYTGELFF.